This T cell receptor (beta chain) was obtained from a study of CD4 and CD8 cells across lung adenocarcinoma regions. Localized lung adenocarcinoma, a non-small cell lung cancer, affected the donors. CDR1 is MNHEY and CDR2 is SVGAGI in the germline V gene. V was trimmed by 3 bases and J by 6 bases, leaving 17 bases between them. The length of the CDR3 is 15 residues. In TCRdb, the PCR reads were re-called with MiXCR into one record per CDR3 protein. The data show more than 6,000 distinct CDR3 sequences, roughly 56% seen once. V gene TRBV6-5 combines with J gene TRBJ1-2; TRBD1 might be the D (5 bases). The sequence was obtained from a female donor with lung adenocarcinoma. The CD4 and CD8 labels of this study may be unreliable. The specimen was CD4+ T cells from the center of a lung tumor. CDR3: CASSYDSGGFDGYTF. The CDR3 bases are TGTGCCAGCAGTTATGATTCTGGGGGTTTTGATGGCTACACCTTC.